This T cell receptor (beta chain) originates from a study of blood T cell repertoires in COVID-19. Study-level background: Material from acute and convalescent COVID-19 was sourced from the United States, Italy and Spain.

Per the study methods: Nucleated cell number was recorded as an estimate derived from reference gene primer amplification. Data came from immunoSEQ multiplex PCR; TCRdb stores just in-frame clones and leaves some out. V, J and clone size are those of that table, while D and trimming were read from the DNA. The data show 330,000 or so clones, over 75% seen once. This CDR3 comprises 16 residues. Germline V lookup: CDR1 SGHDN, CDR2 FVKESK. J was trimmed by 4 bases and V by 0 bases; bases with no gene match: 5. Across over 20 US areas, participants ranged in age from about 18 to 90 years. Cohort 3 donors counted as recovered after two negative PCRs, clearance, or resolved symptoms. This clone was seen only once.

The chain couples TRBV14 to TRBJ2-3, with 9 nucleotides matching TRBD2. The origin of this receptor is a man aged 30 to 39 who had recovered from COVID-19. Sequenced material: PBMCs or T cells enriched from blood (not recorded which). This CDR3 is CASSQERLAESDTQYF. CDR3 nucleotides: TGTGCCAGCAGCCAAGAAAGACTAGCGGAATCAGATACGCAGTATTTT. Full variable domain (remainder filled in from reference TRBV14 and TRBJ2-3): EAGVTQFPSHSVIEKGQTVTLRCDPISGHDNLYWYRRVMGKEIKFLLHFVKESKQDESGMPNNRFLAERTGGTYSTLKVQPAELEDSGVYFCASSQERLAESDTQYFGPGTRLTVL.